This TCR beta chain was sequenced during a study of blood T cell repertoires in COVID-19. Study-wide context: In each case, the material was cDNA or gDNA derived from T cells, B-cell-depleted T cells, or PBMCs.

CDR1 MDHEN and CDR2 SYDVKM come from the germline V gene. Trimming pared 6 bases from V and 0 bases from J, leaving 12 bases between. This CDR3 region has 15 residues. This clone was detected only a few times. Clones were sequenced by immunoSEQ multiplex PCR, and TCRdb holds only the in-frame ones, with some missing. The data show hundreds of thousands of clones, approximately 89% seen once. Sequenced input: peripheral blood. The origin of this receptor is a woman aged 55-70 years with acute or convalescent COVID-19. The V call is TRBV28, the J call TRBJ1-3; D ambiguous. The CDR3 loop is CASRNRAVSGNTIYF. The CDR3 DNA reads TGTGCCAGCAGGAACAGAGCCGTCTCTGGAAACACCATATATTTT.